These T cell receptor beta chains were read from a single sample in a study of blood T cells in healthy people across ages. TCRdb independently ran MiXCR on the 5' RACE reads; one entry per CDR3 protein. The sample includes approximately 680,000 distinct CDR3 sequences, approximately 30% of them seen just once. The material sequenced was blood. These receptors were taken from a woman at least 80 years old in good health. Both conserved end residues are part of each CDR3. A D gene is named only where the DNA matches it firmly. The size of a clone is reported for some rows only, either as once, few or many, or as a class for expanded clones.

TRBV3-1,many,TRBJ2-3,.,TGTGCCAGCACACAGTCATCCTTCCCGGGCACAGATACGCAGTATTTT,CASTQSSFPGTDTQYF
TRBV6-2/TRBV6-3,many,TRBJ2-1,TRBD1,TGTGCCAGCGTCCACCCCGGACAGGCCACCTACAATGAGCAGTTCTTC,CASVHPGQATYNEQFF
TRBV12-3/TRBV12-4,few,TRBJ1-1,.,TGTGCCAGCAGTTTTTCAGGGACGAACACTGAAGCTTTCTTT,CASSFSGTNTEAFF
TRBV5-1,.,TRBJ1-1,.,TGCGCCAGCAGCTTCGTTATGAACACTGAAGCTTTCTTT,CASSFVMNTEAFF
TRBV4-1,many,TRBJ2-1,.,TGCGCCAGCAGCCAAGGACTCACAGGGTCCTACAATGAGCAGTTCTTC,CASSQGLTGSYNEQFF
TRBV29-1,.,TRBJ2-2,TRBD2,TGCAGCGTTTCTGACCTAGCGGAAAGGGACACCGGGGAGCTGTTTTTT,CSVSDLAERDTGELFF
TRBV6-1,.,TRBJ2-3,TRBD1,TGTGCCAACAGGGGGCTCCGGGACCTAGGTGTGACAGATACGCAGTATTTT,CANRGLRDLGVTDTQYF
TRBV7-2,once,TRBJ2-3,TRBD2,TGTGCCAGCAGCTTCTTAGCGGGAGTAGTAACAGATACGCAGTATTTT,CASSFLAGVVTDTQYF
TRBV11-2,.,TRBJ2-2,.,TGTGCCAGCAGCTTAAACCGCGGGGCAAACACCGGGGAGCTGTTTTTT,CASSLNRGANTGELFF
TRBV28,many,TRBJ2-3,.,TGTGCCAGCAGTTTAGATGGGGGCGGGGGCCCCCTGGGCACAGATACGCAGTATTTT,CASSLDGGGGPLGTDTQYF
TRBV12-3/TRBV12-4,many,TRBJ2-5,TRBD1,TGTGCCAGCAGTTTTGGACAGGTTCAGATGGAGACCCAGTACTTC,CASSFGQVQMETQYF
TRBV27,.,TRBJ2-7,TRBD1,TGTACCAGCAGTCAGGACAGGGGGAACCCATACGAGCAGTACTTC,CTSSQDRGNPYEQYF
TRBV7-2,many,TRBJ2-1,.,TGTGCCAGCAGCTTCTACAATGAGCAGTTCTTC,CASSFYNEQFF
TRBV12-3/TRBV12-4,few,TRBJ2-2,TRBD2,TGTGCCAGCAGTTTAGCGCTACTAGCGGGGGGGACCGGGGAGCTGTTTTTT,CASSLALLAGGTGELFF
TRBV5-6,few,TRBJ1-2,TRBD1,TGTGCCAGCAGCAGACCCTGGGAGGGGGCGAGCGGCTACACCTTC,CASSRPWEGASGYTF
TRBV2,.,TRBJ1-4,.,TGTGCCAGCAGTGAGTTGGCCTCGGTAAAACTGTTTTTT,CASSELASVKLFF
TRBV20-1,.,TRBJ2-5,TRBD2,TGCAGTGCTATGCGGGCTAGCGGGAGTAGGGAGACCCAGTACTTC,CSAMRASGSRETQYF
TRBV4-1,many,TRBJ2-6,.,TGCGCCAGCAGCCCTTCAGGTAGTTCTGGGGCCAACGTCCTGACTTTC,CASSPSGSSGANVLTF
TRBV30,.,TRBJ1-4,.,TGTGCCTGGAGGGAGGAAAAACTGTTTTTT,CAWREEKLFF
TRBV6-1,.,TRBJ2-2,TRBD1,TGTGCCAGCAGAGGTGGGACCGGGACAGGGAACACCGGGGGGCTGTTTTTT,CASRGGTGTGNTGGLFF
TRBV18,.,TRBJ2-7,.,TGTGCCAGCTCACGACCTCGAGGGGGGCTTTACAATGAGCAGTACTTC,CASSRPRGGLYNEQYF
TRBV7-2,.,TRBJ1-4,.,TGTGCCAGCAGCTTAGCTGGACTCCCAACGATCGAAAAACGGTTTTTT,CASSLAGLPTIEKRFF
TRBV12-3/TRBV12-4,many,TRBJ2-5,TRBD1,TGTGCCAGCAGCCGGACAGGGGGCTCGAAGACCCAGTACTTC,CASSRTGGSKTQYF
TRBV20-1,many,TRBJ1-5,.,TGCAGTGCTAGGGGGGAAGGGAACGGGAAGCCCCAGCATTTT,CSARGEGNGKPQHF
TRBV6-5,.,TRBJ2-4,TRBD1,TGTGCCAGCAGTTCCAACGCCGGGACAGGGGAGGACATTCAGTACTTC,CASSSNAGTGEDIQYF
TRBV12-5,.,TRBJ2-3,TRBD2,TGTGCTAGTGGTTTGGAACTAGCGGGGAGGGCTCCGCAGTATTTT,CASGLELAGRAPQYF
TRBV5-8,.,TRBJ2-1,TRBD1,TGTGCCAGCAGCCTGGACAGGGGGGGGCCCGTCGAGACCCAGTTCTTC,CASSLDRGGPVETQFF
TRBV9,few,TRBJ1-6,.,TGTGCCAGCAGCGCCCATGATCTCGGGGGGTTACTCCACTTT,CASSAHDLGGLLHF